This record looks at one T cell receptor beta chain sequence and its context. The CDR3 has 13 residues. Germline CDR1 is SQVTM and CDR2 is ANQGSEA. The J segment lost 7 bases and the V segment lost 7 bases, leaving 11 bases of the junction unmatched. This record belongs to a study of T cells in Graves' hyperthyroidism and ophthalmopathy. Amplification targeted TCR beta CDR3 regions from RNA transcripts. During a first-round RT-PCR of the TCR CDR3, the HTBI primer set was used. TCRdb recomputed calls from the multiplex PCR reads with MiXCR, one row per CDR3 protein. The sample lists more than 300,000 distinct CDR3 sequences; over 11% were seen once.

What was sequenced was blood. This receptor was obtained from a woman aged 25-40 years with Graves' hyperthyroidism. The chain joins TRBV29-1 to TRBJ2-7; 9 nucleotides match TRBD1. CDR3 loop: CSAKRTGVGEQYF. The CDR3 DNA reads TGCAGCGCCAAGCGGACAGGGGTCGGGGAGCAGTACTTC.